This section outlines one T cell receptor beta chain sequence together with its context. The antigen is not known. The CDR3 runs 11 residues. The ends were cut back, 3 bases at V and 11 bases at J, with 10 bases in the middle. Germline V gives CDR1 LNHDA, CDR2 SQIVND (reference sequence). The data belong to a study of CD4+ T cells in melanoma. General study results and limits: Reportedly, melanoma neoantigen-specific CD4+ T cells showed varied differentiation states. CD8+ T cell, macrophage and B cell function reportedly correlated with neoantigen-specific CD4+ T cells.

Some clones are missing from TCRdb's copy, which holds only in-frame ones; the method was immunoSEQ multiplex PCR. The data show some 21,000 clones, roughly 80% seen once. The chain recombines TRBV19 with TRBJ1-1; D is unclear. Sequenced: cells from a culture (not recorded whether cultured in vitro). The receptor was isolated from a human donor with melanoma. CDR3 in amino acids: CASSMSGPAFF. The CDR3 bases are TGTGCCAGTAGTATGTCTGGCCCGGCTTTCTTT.